The 12 T cell receptor beta chains listed next were all sequenced from one sample in a study of blood T cell repertoires in COVID-19 (dated by TCRdb to between 2020 and 2021). The library was built by means of the immunoSEQ multiplex PCR assay. Imported from immuneACCESS, the table was reduced by TCRdb to in-frame sequences with V and J called. These copies leave out some clones; in studies compared against another copy, an unresolved V gene accounts for under half, and the cause of the remainder is not known. The table for this sample lists about 270,000 clones; more than 75% of them were counted only once. 2% to 2.5% of the sample is in the top ten clones. Material: PBMCs or T cells enriched from blood (not recorded which). Receptor source: a woman aged 60-75 years in a cohort exposed to, infected with or recovered from COVID-19 (not recorded which).

The chain joins TRBV15 to TRBJ1-4, with TRBD1 matching 8 bases. This CDR3 is 14 amino acids long. Trimming removed 5 bases from V and 2 bases from J; junction bases left unmatched: 1. CDR1 LNHNV and CDR2 YYDKDF come from the germline V gene (reference sequence). CDR3 nucleotide sequence: TGTGCCACCAGCCCAGGGGGCACTAATGAAAAACTGTTTTTT. Translating gives CATSPGGTNEKLFF.

The CDR3 DNA is TGTGCCAGCAGCGTAGTTCCCCTGGGACAGGGGTACACCGGGGAGCTGTTTTTT. Translation: CASSVVPLGQGYTGELFF. This chain links TRBV9 with TRBJ2-2, with 10 nucleotides matching TRBD1. The CDR3 runs 18 residues. CDR1 is SGDLS and CDR2 is YYNGEE in the germline V gene. The J segment lost 3 bases and the V segment lost 0 bases, leaving 8 bases of the junction unmatched. Looking up the rest from reference TRBV9 and TRBJ2-2 gives the full variable domain: DSGVTQTPKHLITATGQRVTLRCSPRSGDLSVYWYQQSLDQGLQFLIQYYNGEERAKGNILERFSAQQFPDLHSELNLSSLELGDSALYFCASSVVPLGQGYTGELFFGEGSRLTVL.

This chain joins TRBV6-5 and TRBJ1-1, with D possibly being TRBD1 (5 bases). This CDR3 has 15 amino acids. The germline V and J ends were trimmed by 4 bases and 1 base, with 13 bases remaining between them. Germline CDR1 and CDR2: MNHEY and SVGAGI. CDR3 bases: TGTGCCAGCAGTTTGGCAGGGATTGGGAACACTGAAGCTTTCTTT. Translating gives CASSLAGIGNTEAFF.

V usage is TRBV5-4 and J usage is TRBJ2-1, with TRBD2 matching over 7 bases. This CDR3 comprises 14 residues. The trim removed 4 bases at V and 5 bases at J, leaving 6 bases unmatched. Germline V gene sequence: CDR1 SGHNT, CDR2 YYREEE (reference sequence). Here the CDR3 reads CASSPGTIHNEQFF. The CDR3 DNA reads TGTGCCAGCAGCCCGGGGACTATCCACAATGAGCAGTTCTTC.

This clone was found a few times. V and J are TRBV6-1 and TRBJ1-5; 8 bases are shared with TRBD1. Germline V gives CDR1 MNHNS, CDR2 SASEGT. V trimming: 2 bases; J trimming: 6 bases; junction bases outside the gene matches: 6. The CDR3 has 15 amino acids. CDR3 in amino acids: CASSEQGALGQPQHF. In nucleotides, the CDR3 is TGTGCCAGCAGTGAACAGGGGGCGCTCGGTCAGCCCCAGCATTTT.

V is TRBV19 and J is TRBJ2-1, with TRBD2 matching over 12 bases. V gave up 6 bases and J gave up 2 bases; unmatched junction bases: 2. Germline V gives CDR1 LNHDA, CDR2 SQIVND (reference sequence). CDR3 length: 15 residues. CDR3 DNA sequence: TGTGCCAGTAGGAGGACTAGCGGGACCTACAATGAGCAGTTCTTC. Its protein is CASRRTSGTYNEQFF.

The chain is built from TRBV6-5 and TRBJ2-6; D uncertain. V was shortened by 2 bases and J by 1 base, with 6 bases between the two germline ends. Germline CDR1 MNHEY, CDR2 SVGAGI. This CDR3 spans 15 amino acids. The CDR3 nucleotides read TGTGCCAGCAGTTACGACTCATCTGGGGCCAACGTCCTGACTTTC. Protein product: CASSYDSSGANVLTF.

The gene calls are TRBV2 and TRBJ1-5; 9 bases agree with TRBD1. The V gene's germline CDR1 is SNHLY and CDR2 FYNNEI. The CDR3 is made up of 17 amino acids. V shed 5 bases and J 1 base; nucleotides not matched to a gene: 9. As DNA, the CDR3 is TGTGCCAGCAGTAAGACAGGGGGAACGCGGAGCAATCAGCCCCAGCATTTT. It specifies CASSKTGGTRSNQPQHF.

The genes are TRBV11-2 and TRBJ2-7, with TRBD1 matching 7 bases. Germline V lookup: CDR1 SGHAT, CDR2 FQNNGV. The junction had 12 bases not matched to a gene; V was cut back by 6 bases and J by 4 bases. CDR3 length: 15 amino acids. CDR3 in amino acids: CASSSGAGGLYEQYF. The CDR3 region has the DNA TGTGCCAGCAGTTCCGGGGCAGGGGGATTATACGAGCAGTACTTC.

The rearrangement links TRBV7-9 to TRBJ2-4; the D gene is possibly TRBD2 (5 bases). V lost 3 bases and J 1 base, leaving 10 bases between the germline ends. This CDR3 has 15 amino acids. From germline, CDR1 is SEHNR and CDR2 FQNEAQ (reference sequence). The CDR3 nucleotides are TGTGCCAGCAGCTTGATATCGGGGGCCAAAAACATTCAGTACTTC. Amino acid sequence: CASSLISGAKNIQYF.

The DNA for the CDR3 is TGCGCCAGCAGCCAAGTAGGTAAAACAGCCACTTCGCCCCAGCATTTT. Residues: CASSQVGKTATSPQHF. The rearrangement links TRBV4-1 to TRBJ1-5, with unresolved D. V lost 1 base and J 9 bases, leaving 19 bases between the germline ends. Germline CDR1 and CDR2: MGHRA and YSYEKL. The CDR3 extends over 16 amino acids.

J is TRBJ2-7 and V is TRBV11-2; 10 bases map to TRBD2. The CDR3 extends over 16 amino acids. V lost 5 bases to trimming and J lost 7 bases; unmatched junction nucleotides: 14. Germline lookup yields CDR1 SGHAT and CDR2 FQNNGV. In nucleotides, the CDR3 is TGTGCCAGCAGCCCCACCCCTAGCGGGAGCCTGTGGGAGCAGTACTTC. Its protein product is CASSPTPSGSLWEQYF.